These 16 T cell receptor beta chains share one sample of origin, sequenced in a study of early T cells in non-severe SARS-CoV-2 infection. TCRdb reprocessed the 5' RACE reads with MiXCR, giving one entry per CDR3 protein. The sample holds 15,000 to 20,000 distinct CDR3 sequences, under 7% seen once. The source was whole blood, collected at baseline. These TCRs come from an adult who was a healthcare worker with PCR-confirmed SARS-CoV-2 infection or an uninfected control (not recorded which).

The chain couples TRBV9 to TRBJ1-2; unclear D gene. Germline assignment: CDR1 SGDLS and CDR2 YYNGEE. The V end was cut by 6 bases, the J end by 4 bases, with 16 bases between. The CDR3 covers 14 residues. CDR3 amino acids: CASTITDVSYGYTF. The CDR3 DNA reads TGTGCCAGCACCATAACGGACGTATCCTATGGCTACACCTTC.

Ten or more counts support this clonotype. This chain connects TRBV6-1 to TRBJ1-2; no firm D call. Trimming pared 7 bases from V and 6 bases from J, leaving 15 bases between. The germline V gene encodes CDR1 MNHNS and CDR2 SASEGT. This CDR3 has 13 amino acids. Here the CDR3 reads CASTGRYGHGYTF. CDR3 DNA sequence: TGTGCCAGCACTGGGAGGTACGGTCATGGCTACACCTTC.

This sequence joins TRBV20-1 and TRBJ1-1; TRBD1 agrees at 8 bases. This CDR3 has 17 amino acids. Germline CDR1 is DFQATT and CDR2 is SNEGSKA (reference sequence). V gave up 1 base and J gave up 0 bases; unmatched junction bases: 10. The CDR3 nucleotides read TGCAGTGCTAGAGGGAGGGGCCAGGGGGCCTTGAACACTGAAGCTTTCTTT. Its translation is CSARGRGQGALNTEAFF.

This clonotype was detected many times. This chain connects TRBV6-1 to TRBJ1-3; D unclear. Per germline, CDR1 MNHNS and CDR2 SASEGT. This CDR3 contains 12 residues. The ends were cut back, 8 bases at V and 4 bases at J, with 9 bases in the middle. The CDR3 protein is CASHAAGNTIYF. CDR3 sequence (DNA): TGTGCCAGCCACGCGGCGGGAAACACCATATATTTT.

V gene TRBV20-1 combines with J gene TRBJ1-1; 7 bases line up with TRBD1. After removal of 2 bases from V and 3 bases from J, the junction contained 6 bases not matched to a gene. The CDR3 runs to 14 residues. The germline V gene encodes CDR1 DFQATT and CDR2 SNEGSKA (reference sequence). In DNA, the CDR3 is TGCAGTGCTAGACCGCCCCAGGGGGACACTGAAGCTTTCTTT. Protein product: CSARPPQGDTEAFF.

This clonotype has more than one count but fewer than ten. The chain combines TRBV27 with TRBJ2-1, with 8 positions matching TRBD1. CDR3 length: 18 residues. Per germline, CDR1 MNHEY and CDR2 SMNVEV (reference sequence). Trimming cost V 5 bases and J 7 bases; bases outside gene matches: 19. The CDR3 is CASSPRTGSIPTMNEQFF. In DNA form, the CDR3 reads TGTGCCAGCAGTCCCCGGACAGGGTCTATACCTACAATGAATGAGCAGTTCTTC.

This clonotype was detected many times. The genes are TRBV19 and TRBJ1-5, with D unresolved. This CDR3 is 15 amino acids long. The germline V gene encodes CDR1 LNHDA and CDR2 SQIVND (reference sequence). V gave up 4 bases and J gave up 0 bases, with 10 bases separating them. The DNA for the CDR3 is TGTGCCAGTAGTAGGGCAGATTATAGCAATCAGCCCCAGCATTTT. Translation: CASSRADYSNQPQHF.

The table lists this clonotype with many counts. This chain connects TRBV6-6 to TRBJ1-6; possibly TRBD1 for D (5 bases). Trimming cost V 2 bases and J 5 bases, with 7 bases left between them. This CDR3 has 14 amino acids. Germline-derived CDR1 and CDR2 are MNHNY and SVGAGI (reference sequence). For the CDR3, the DNA is TGTGCCAGCAGTTACCAGGGCGATAATTCACCCCTCCACTTT. Translating gives CASSYQGDNSPLHF.

This clonotype was seen ten or more times. The rearrangement links TRBV30 to TRBJ1-6; D possibly corresponds to TRBD1 (6 bases). The germline V and J ends were trimmed by 4 bases and 9 bases, with 13 bases remaining between them. The CDR3 is 13 residues long. The germline CDR1 and CDR2 sequences are GTSNPN and SVGIG (reference sequence). The CDR3 loop is CAWKGDPGSPLHF. For the CDR3, the DNA is TGTGCCTGGAAGGGGGACCCCGGTTCACCCCTCCACTTT.

This clonotype was picked up a small number of times. This chain connects TRBV6-5 to TRBJ2-7; D possibly corresponds to TRBD1 (5 bases). The ends were cut back, 2 bases at V and 7 bases at J, with 18 bases in the middle. CDR3 length equals 15 residues. Germline assignment: CDR1 MNHEY and CDR2 SVGAGI. Written as DNA, the CDR3 is TGTGCCAGCAGTTACGATGGACAACCCAGCAGGGAGCAGTACTTC. It yields the protein CASSYDGQPSREQYF.

The chain joins TRBV7-9 to TRBJ2-6; no clear D gene. The CDR3 extends over 14 amino acids. The V and J ends lost 5 bases and 1 base respectively, with 6 bases between them. Per germline, CDR1 SEHNR and CDR2 FQNEAQ (reference sequence). The CDR3 loop reads CASSLKSGANVLTF. CDR3 DNA sequence: TGTGCCAGCAGCCTCAAGTCTGGGGCCAACGTCCTGACTTTC.

This clonotype turned up a few times. The chain has TRBV7-3 and TRBJ2-5; 7 nucleotides agree with TRBD1. Germline values: CDR1 SGHTA, CDR2 FQGTGA. V shed 6 bases, J shed 5 bases, and the junction held 12 bases outside the gene matches. This CDR3 is 15 amino acids long. The CDR3 sequence is CASSQTGSWRETQYF. CDR3 sequence (DNA): TGTGCCAGCAGTCAGACAGGGTCCTGGCGCGAGACCCAGTACTTC.

This clonotype has a single count. V and J are TRBV6-4 and TRBJ2-1; 10 nucleotides agree with TRBD1. Germline V gives CDR1 MRHNA, CDR2 SNTAGT. J was trimmed by 6 bases and V by 7 bases; bases with no gene match: 6. The CDR3 has 14 amino acids. The CDR3 spells CASKPGQGSNEQFF. Written as DNA, the CDR3 is TGTGCCAGCAAACCGGGACAGGGGTCCAATGAGCAGTTCTTC.

This clonotype showed up just a few times. This chain joins TRBV4-1 and TRBJ2-7; the D is unclear. V was clipped by 0 bases and J by 0 bases, with 12 bases between them. There are 16 residues in the CDR3. From germline, CDR1 is MGHRA and CDR2 YSYEKL. CDR3 coding DNA: TGCGCCAGCAGCCAAGATCGAGGACGGTTCTCCTACGAGCAGTACTTC. Translated: CASSQDRGRFSYEQYF.

This clonotype was counted many times. The J gene is TRBJ1-2, the V gene TRBV18; D is perhaps TRBD1 (5 bases). Germline values: CDR1 KGHSH, CDR2 LQKENI. V was trimmed by 3 bases and J by 9 bases, leaving 17 bases between them. This CDR3 comprises 14 residues. The DNA for the CDR3 is TGTGCCAGCTCACCCGGACGGTCAGGGACCAGCTACACCTTC. Its translation is CASSPGRSGTSYTF.

This clonotype was counted a few times. A junction boundary mismatches the germline segment, possibly from a read error. The chain combines TRBV6-6 with TRBJ2-2, with 9 bases aligning to TRBD2. The CDR3 runs 14 residues. CDR1 MNHNY and CDR2 SVGAGI come from the germline V gene (reference sequence). This chain's CDR3 is CASNLAGNTGELFF. For the CDR3, the DNA is TGTGCCAGCAACCTAGCGGGAAACACCGGAGAGCTGTTTTTT.